One and the same sample provided the 24 T cell receptor beta chains below, sequenced in a study of T cells in women clearing cervical HPV infection. Data came from immunoSEQ multiplex PCR; TCRdb stores just in-frame clones and leaves some out. The listing contains about 37,000 clones. Sequencing was done on a sample of blood buffy coat. Source of these receptors: a woman between 18 and 70 years old with a cervical HPV16 infection that either progressed to CIN3+ or cleared (not recorded which).

Points on this clone: The CDR3 end falls 3 residues outside the read, so it is completed with the germline J gene. The rearrangement joins TRBV19 to TRBJ1-5, with 7 positions matching TRBD1. V was pared by 11 bases and J by 2 bases, with 6 bases of the junction left unmatched. In germline, CDR1 is LNHDA, CDR2 SQIVND (reference sequence). The CDR3 is 13 amino acids. The sequenced part of the CDR3 DNA is TGTGCCGGGGGCAGGGGGGGCAATCAGCCC. Protein sequence: CAGGRGGNQP. The CDR3 as a whole reads CAGGRGGNQPQHF.

Worth noting for this clone: The read is 3 residues too short to cover the CDR3 end, so that end is filled in from the germline J gene. The chain carries TRBV5-4 and TRBJ1-2, with 7 bases aligning to TRBD1. Unmatched junction bases numbered 7, after V lost 5 bases and J lost 3 bases. Germline values: CDR1 SGHNT, CDR2 YYREEE (reference sequence). The CDR3 is made up of 14 amino acids. The CDR3 protein is CASRLKGGDYGYTF. The sequenced CDR3 bases are TGTGCCAGCAGACTTAAAGGGGGCGACTATGGC.

With regard to this clone: The CDR3 goes on 3 residues after the read ends, and that part is filled in from the germline J gene. This chain connects TRBV20-1 to TRBJ1-2, with 9 nucleotides matching TRBD1. Germline values: CDR1 DFQATT, CDR2 SNEGSKA (reference sequence). The length of the CDR3 is 14 residues. With 4 bases clipped from V and 4 bases from J, the junction kept 7 bases outside the gene matches. The CDR3 bases that were read are TGCAGTGCTAACCGGGACAGGGAAGCCTATGGC. It specifies CSANRDREAYG. The whole CDR3 reads CSANRDREAYGYTF.

Of note for this clone: The CDR3 end lies 3 residues beyond the end of the read and is filled in from the germline J gene. The chain employs TRBV19 and TRBJ2-3; a weak D match, TRBD1 (5 bases). Germline CDR1 is LNHDA and CDR2 is SQIVND (reference sequence). The CDR3 totals 13 residues. CDR3 loop: CASNRQRGQPQYF. The CDR3 DNA, read in part, is TGTGCCAGTAATAGACAGCGCGGTCAGCCG.

Comment on this clone: The CDR3 end is not reached by the read, which stops 3 residues before it; the germline J gene fills it in. The V and J genes are TRBV5-5 and TRBJ1-2; TRBD1 might be the D (5 bases). Germline CDR1 and CDR2: SGHKS and YYEKEE (reference sequence). This CDR3 is built from 14 residues. CDR3 DNA, as far as it was read: TGTGCCAGCAGCTTGGATCGGGGGTCCAAGGGC. Protein product: CASSLDRGSKG. The whole CDR3 is CASSLDRGSKGYTF.

With respect to this clone: From the germline J gene comes the end of the CDR3, since the read stops 3 residues before it. The chain carries TRBV7-2 and TRBJ2-5, with D tentatively TRBD2 (7 bases). Deletions cut 5 bases from V and 4 bases from J, with 17 bases between. This CDR3 region has 15 residues. The germline CDR1 and CDR2 sequences are SGHTA and FQGNSA. The CDR3 region is CASSQVSGGAETQYF. The sequenced CDR3 bases are TGTGCCAGCAGCCAGGTATCGGGGGGCGCAGAGACC.

On this clone itself: The read terminates 3 residues before the CDR3 end, so the remaining end is supplied by the germline J gene. The rearrangement links TRBV29-1 to TRBJ2-5; the D gene is possibly TRBD2 (5 bases). The CDR3 length is 12 residues. CDR1 is SQVTM and CDR2 is ANQGSEA in the germline V gene. Trimming stripped 5 bases from V and 1 base from J, with 8 bases between. The CDR3 bases that were read are TGCAGCGTTACCAGCGGCCAAGAGACC. Amino acid sequence: CSVTSGQET. The entire CDR3 is CSVTSGQETQYF.

On this clone itself: The read ends 3 residues before the CDR3 terminus; that terminus is restored from the germline J gene. The chain links TRBV7-3 to TRBJ2-2; TRBD1 matches at 7 bases. Germline-derived CDR1 and CDR2 are SGHTA and FQGTGA. This CDR3 has 17 amino acids. Losses at the gene ends were 0 bases for V and 5 bases for J; bases not matched to a gene: 9. The CDR3 bases that were read are TGTGCCAGCAGCTTAACGTCTGAGACAGGGCGTACCGGGGAG. It yields the protein CASSLTSETGRTGE. The CDR3 reads in full as CASSLTSETGRTGELFF.

A word on this clone: The CDR3 is cut off 3 residues early in the read; its end comes from the germline J gene. The rearrangement links TRBV24-1 to TRBJ2-3; 10 bases are shared with TRBD2. The germline V gene encodes CDR1 KGHDR and CDR2 SFDVKD. V lost 4 bases, J lost 5 bases, and 11 bases stayed unmatched. The CDR3 is made up of 17 amino acids. CDR3 bases read: TGTGCCACCAGTGACCTCCTTAGCGGGGGGACGAGAGATACG. Its protein is CATSDLLSGGTRDT. The complete CDR3 reads CATSDLLSGGTRDTQYF.

A word on this clone: From the germline J gene comes the end of the CDR3, since the read stops 3 residues before it. V is TRBV5-1 and J is TRBJ2-3, with 12 bases lining up with TRBD2. The germline V gene encodes CDR1 SGHRS and CDR2 YFSETQ. V lost 0 bases and J lost 2; bases outside the gene matches: 1. The CDR3 totals 16 residues. CDR3 amino acids: CASSLGLAGVTDTQYF. Partial CDR3 DNA: TGCGCCAGCAGCTTGGGACTAGCGGGAGTCACAGATACG.

As regards this clone: The CDR3 is cut off 3 residues early in the read; its end comes from the germline J gene. V is TRBV2 and J is TRBJ2-7; D may be TRBD1 or TRBD2 (5 bases each). Deletions cut 7 bases from V and 3 bases from J, with 16 bases between. CDR1 and CDR2 from the germline V gene are SNHLY and FYNNEI. The CDR3 sequence is 14 residues long. The CDR3 region is CASKNGAGSYEQYF. Incomplete CDR3 DNA: TGTGCCAGCAAAAACGGCGCAGGGAGCTACGAG.

Remarks on this clone: The read ends 3 residues before the CDR3 terminus; that terminus is restored from the germline J gene. V is TRBV19 and J is TRBJ1-5; TRBD1 agrees at 8 bases. J gave up 0 bases and V 5 bases, and 3 bases lay outside the gene matches. The CDR3 totals 15 residues. The V gene's germline CDR1 is LNHDA and CDR2 SQIVND (reference sequence). The CDR3 region is CASSAGGISNQPQHF. The CDR3 bases that were read are TGTGCCAGTAGTGCAGGGGGCATTAGCAATCAGCCC.

Comments on this clone: With the read ending 3 residues before the CDR3 end, the germline J gene is used to fill in that end. This chain connects TRBV7-9 to TRBJ1-2; 10 positions match TRBD1. CDR3 length: 15 residues. CDR1 is SEHNR and CDR2 is FQNEAQ in the germline V gene (reference sequence). V was pared by 5 bases and J by 6 bases, with 9 bases of the junction left unmatched. CDR3 amino acids: CASSLSTGTGDGYTF. CDR3 DNA, as far as it was read: TGTGCCAGCAGCCTGTCTACCGGGACAGGGGATGGC.

For this clone: The CDR3 is cut off 3 residues early in the read; its end comes from the germline J gene. The chain joins TRBV20-1 to TRBJ2-1, with 12 bases matching TRBD2. V was clipped by 1 base and J by 8 bases; unmatched bases: 9. CDR1 is DFQATT, CDR2 SNEGSKA, per germline (reference sequence). The CDR3 is 16 amino acids. CDR3 sequence: CSARGLLAGGSDEQFF. The part of the CDR3 DNA that was read is TGCAGTGCTAGAGGCCTTCTAGCGGGGGGGTCCGATGAG.

Worth noting for this clone: The CDR3 end lies 3 residues beyond the end of the read and is filled in from the germline J gene. The chain uses TRBV5-5 and TRBJ2-7; 13 nucleotides align to TRBD2. Trimming cost V 6 bases and J 4 bases; bases outside gene matches: 7. Germline V gene lookup returns CDR1 SGHKS and CDR2 YYEKEE (reference sequence). This CDR3 has 15 residues. The CDR3: CASKELAGGPYEQYF. The DNA read from the CDR3 is TGTGCCAGCAAAGAACTAGCGGGAGGGCCTTACGAG. The full variable domain, completed using reference TRBV5-5 and TRBJ2-7, is DAGVTQSPTHLIKTRGQQVTLRCSPISGHKSVSWYQQVLGQGPQFIFQYYEKEERGRGNFPDRFSARQFPNYSSELNVNALLLGDSALYLCASKELAGGPYEQYFGPGTRLTVT.

A word on this clone: The CDR3 goes on 3 residues after the read ends, and that part is filled in from the germline J gene. This rearrangement joins TRBV7-8 to TRBJ2-7, with TRBD1 matching 8 bases. The CDR3 consists of 15 residues. CDR1 and CDR2 from the germline V gene are SGHVS and FQNEAQ. V lost 4 bases and J lost 3; bases outside the gene matches: 8. The CDR3 is CASSYGTGSSYEQYF. The CDR3 bases that were read are TGTGCCAGCAGCTACGGGACAGGCAGCAGCTACGAG.

For this clone: The read is 3 residues too short to cover the CDR3 end, so that end is filled in from the germline J gene. The rearrangement joins TRBV5-1 to TRBJ2-5; 10 bases agree with TRBD1. The CDR3 runs 15 residues. Germline V lookup: CDR1 SGHRS, CDR2 YFSETQ. The V segment lost 0 bases and the J segment 5 bases; nucleotides outside the gene matches: 4. The sequenced CDR3 bases are TGCGCCAGCAGCTTGGATGGGACAGGGGTGGAGACC. Its translation is CASSLDGTGVET. In full, the CDR3 is CASSLDGTGVETQYF.

On this clone itself: The CDR3 end falls 3 residues outside the read, so it is completed with the germline J gene. This chain links TRBV30 with TRBJ2-4; D remains ambiguous. This CDR3 has 14 amino acids. Looked up from germline, CDR1 is GTSNPN and CDR2 is SVGIG (reference sequence). This CDR3 reads CAWSPGGPVDGQYF. The DNA read from the CDR3 is TGTGCCTGGAGTCCTGGTGGGCCTGTAGATGGT.

On this clone itself: The sequence runs out 3 residues before the end of the CDR3; the remainder is reconstructed from the germline J gene. The J gene is TRBJ1-5, the V gene TRBV20-1; TRBD1 agrees at 8 bases. J gave up 4 bases and V 0 bases, and 8 bases lay outside the gene matches. Germline V gene sequence: CDR1 DFQATT, CDR2 SNEGSKA (reference sequence). The CDR3 is made up of 16 amino acids. The CDR3 reads CSARDRTGFRNQPQHF. The sequenced CDR3 bases are TGCAGTGCTAGAGACCGGACAGGGTTTCGGAATCAGCCC.

As regards this clone: The observed sequence ends 3 residues before the CDR3 terminus, with the missing tail filled in from the germline J gene. The V and J genes are TRBV19 and TRBJ2-7; TRBD2 aligns across 9 bases. Trimming took 6 bases from V and 2 from J; bases not matched to a gene: 14. This CDR3 comprises 17 residues. Germline V CDR1 and CDR2: LNHDA, SQIVND (reference sequence). The CDR3 is CASRRRVAGELTYEQYF. The CDR3 DNA, read in part, is TGTGCCAGTAGACGAAGGGTAGCGGGAGAGCTCACCTACGAG. Together with reference TRBV19 and TRBJ2-7, the CDR3 gives the full variable domain: DGGITQSPKYLFRKEGQNVTLSCEQNLNHDAMYWYRQDPGQGLRLIYYSQIVNDFQKGDIAEGYSVSREKKESFPLTVTSAQKNPTAFYLCASRRRVAGELTYEQYFGPGTRLTVT.

As for this clone: The CDR3 is cut off 3 residues early in the read; its end comes from the germline J gene. This CDR3 is also generated by other DNA sequences in the sample. This chain connects TRBV7-2 to TRBJ1-3; D not certain. This CDR3 has 14 residues. Germline CDR1 is SGHTA and CDR2 is FQGNSA. With 2 bases removed from V and 2 bases from J, the gap between germline ends came to 7 bases. The sequenced CDR3 bases are TGTGCCAGCAGCTTACGAGTAGCTGGAAACACC. Translating it yields CASSLRVAGNT. The full CDR3 reads CASSLRVAGNTIYF.

With respect to this clone: Other DNA sequences in the sample encode the same CDR3. The CDR3 loop reads CASSLARGVGGYTF. CDR3 DNA, as far as it was read: TGCGCCAGCAGCTTGGCCAGGGGGGTTGGAGGC. V usage is TRBV5-1 and J usage is TRBJ1-2, with TRBD1 matching 7 bases. The read is 3 residues too short to cover the CDR3 end, so that end is filled in from the germline J gene. The V gene's germline CDR1 is SGHRS and CDR2 YFSETQ. The CDR3 is made up of 14 amino acids.

On this clone: The read terminates 3 residues ahead of where the CDR3 ends, so the germline J gene completes it. This chain uses TRBV3-1 (or the pseudogene TRBV3-2) with TRBJ1-1; 8 bases map to TRBD1. CDR1 and CDR2 from the germline V gene are LGHDT and YNNKEL (reference sequence). The CDR3 has 14 residues. V gave up 3 bases and J gave up 5 bases; unmatched junction bases: 5. CDR3 in amino acids: CASSHSGGLTEAFF. CDR3 DNA (partial): TGTGCCAGCAGCCATTCAGGGGGCTTGACTGAA.

As concerns this clone: Coverage ceases 3 residues before the CDR3 finishes, and the germline J gene fills in the end. The gene calls are TRBV30 and TRBJ1-2; tentative D call: TRBD1 (6 bases). CDR1 and CDR2 from the germline V gene are GTSNPN and SVGIG (reference sequence). CDR3 length: 13 residues. CDR3 amino acids: CAWSLGGHYDYTF. The covered CDR3 bases are TGTGCCTGGAGTCTCGGGGGGCATTACGAC.